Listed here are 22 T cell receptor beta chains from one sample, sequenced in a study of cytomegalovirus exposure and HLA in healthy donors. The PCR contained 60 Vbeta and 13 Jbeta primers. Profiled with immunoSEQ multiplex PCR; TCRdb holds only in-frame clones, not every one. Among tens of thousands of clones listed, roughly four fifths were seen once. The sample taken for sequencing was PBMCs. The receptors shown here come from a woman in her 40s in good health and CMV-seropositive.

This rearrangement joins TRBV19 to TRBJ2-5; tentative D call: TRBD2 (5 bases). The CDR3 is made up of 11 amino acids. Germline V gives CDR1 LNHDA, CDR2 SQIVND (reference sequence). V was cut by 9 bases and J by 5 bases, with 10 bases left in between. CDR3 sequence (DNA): TGTGCCAGAGCGGTTCAGGAGACCCAGTACTTC. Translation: CARAVQETQYF.

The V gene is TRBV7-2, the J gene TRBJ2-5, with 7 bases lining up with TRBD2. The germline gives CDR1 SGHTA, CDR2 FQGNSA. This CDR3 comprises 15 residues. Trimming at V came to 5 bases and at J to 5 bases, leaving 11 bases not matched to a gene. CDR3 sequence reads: CASSNGLPGGETQYF. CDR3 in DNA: TGTGCCAGCAGCAACGGACTCCCCGGGGGGGAGACCCAGTACTTC.

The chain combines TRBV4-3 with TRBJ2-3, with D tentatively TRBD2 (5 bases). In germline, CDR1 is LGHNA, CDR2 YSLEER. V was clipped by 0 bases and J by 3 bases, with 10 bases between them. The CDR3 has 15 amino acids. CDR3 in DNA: TGCGCCAGCAGCCAAGACGTCGAGGGAACAGATACGCAGTATTTT. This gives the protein CASSQDVEGTDTQYF.

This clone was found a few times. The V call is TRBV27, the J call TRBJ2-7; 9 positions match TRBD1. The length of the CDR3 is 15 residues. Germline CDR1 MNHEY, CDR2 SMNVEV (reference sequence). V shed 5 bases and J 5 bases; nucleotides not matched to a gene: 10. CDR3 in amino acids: CASSTPTGGKNEQYF. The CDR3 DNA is TGTGCCAGCAGTACTCCAACAGGGGGCAAGAACGAGCAGTACTTC.

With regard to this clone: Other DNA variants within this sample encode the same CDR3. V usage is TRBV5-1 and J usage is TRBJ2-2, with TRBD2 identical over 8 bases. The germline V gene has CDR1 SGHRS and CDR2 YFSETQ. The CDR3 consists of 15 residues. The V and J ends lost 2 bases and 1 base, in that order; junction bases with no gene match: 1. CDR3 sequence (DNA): TGCGCCAGCAGCTTCACTAGCGGGAACACCGGGGAGCTGTTTTTT. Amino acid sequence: CASSFTSGNTGELFF.

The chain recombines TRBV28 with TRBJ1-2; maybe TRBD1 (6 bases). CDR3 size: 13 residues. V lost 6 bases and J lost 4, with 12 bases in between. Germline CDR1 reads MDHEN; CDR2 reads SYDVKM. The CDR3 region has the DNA TGTGCCAGCAGCTGGACAGCAAGCTATGGCTACACCTTC. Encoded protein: CASSWTASYGYTF.

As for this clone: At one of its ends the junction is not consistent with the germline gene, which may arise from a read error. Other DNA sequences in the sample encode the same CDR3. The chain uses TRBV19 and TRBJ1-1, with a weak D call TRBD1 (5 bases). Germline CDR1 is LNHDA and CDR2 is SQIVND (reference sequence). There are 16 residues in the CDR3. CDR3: CASSNWHRGAETEAFF. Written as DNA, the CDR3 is TGTGCCAGTAGCAATTGGCATAGGGGCGCGGAGACTGAAGCCTTCTTT.

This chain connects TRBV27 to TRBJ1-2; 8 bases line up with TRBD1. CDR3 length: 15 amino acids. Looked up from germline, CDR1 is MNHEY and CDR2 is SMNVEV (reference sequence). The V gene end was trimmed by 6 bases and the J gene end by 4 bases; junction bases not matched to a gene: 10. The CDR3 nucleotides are TGTGCCAGCAGCCTTGACCAACAGGGGGTCTATGGCTACACCTTC. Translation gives CASSLDQQGVYGYTF.

CDR3 loop: CASSEAITSGEQFF. The DNA for the CDR3 is TGTGCCAGCAGTGAAGCGATAACTTCAGGAGAGCAGTTCTTC. The chain employs TRBV2 and TRBJ2-1; D is undetermined. With 0 bases removed from V and 10 bases from J, the gap between germline ends came to 13 bases. The CDR3 is 14 residues long. The germline gives CDR1 SNHLY, CDR2 FYNNEI. The full variable domain, completed using reference TRBV2 and TRBJ2-1, is EPEVTQTPSHQVTQMGQEVILRCVPISNHLYFYWYRQILGQKVEFLVSFYNNEISEKSEIFDDQFSVERPDGSNFTLKIRSTKLEDSAMYFCASSEAITSGEQFFGPGTRLTVL.

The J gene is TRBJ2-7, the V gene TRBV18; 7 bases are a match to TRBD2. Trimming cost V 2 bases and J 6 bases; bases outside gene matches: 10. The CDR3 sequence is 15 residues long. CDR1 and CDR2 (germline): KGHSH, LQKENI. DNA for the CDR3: TGTGCCAGCTCACCAAGCGGGGCAGGGCGCGGCGAGCAGTACTTC. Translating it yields CASSPSGAGRGEQYF.

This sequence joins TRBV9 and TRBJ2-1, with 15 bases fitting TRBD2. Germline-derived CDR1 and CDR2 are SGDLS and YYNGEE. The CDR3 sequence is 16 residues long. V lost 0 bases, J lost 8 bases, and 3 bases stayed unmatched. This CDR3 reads CASSVAGTSGRYEQFF. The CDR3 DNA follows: TGTGCCAGCAGCGTAGCCGGGACTAGCGGGAGGTATGAGCAGTTCTTC.

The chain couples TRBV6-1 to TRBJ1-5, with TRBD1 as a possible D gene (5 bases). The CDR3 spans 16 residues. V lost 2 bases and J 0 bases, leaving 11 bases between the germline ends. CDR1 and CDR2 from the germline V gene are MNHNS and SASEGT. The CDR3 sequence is CASSELGPYSNQPQHF. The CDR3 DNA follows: TGTGCCAGCAGTGAATTGGGGCCCTATAGCAATCAGCCCCAGCATTTT.

As DNA, the CDR3 is TGTGCCAGCAGTTACCCGGTGGGAGGAGCCCTTGGTACGCAGTATTTT. It is translated as CASSYPVGGALGTQYF. J is TRBJ2-3 and V is TRBV6-5, with D possibly TRBD2 on 6 matching bases. In germline, CDR1 is MNHEY, CDR2 SVGAGI. With 2 bases removed from V and 8 bases from J, the gap between germline ends came to 20 bases. The CDR3 sequence is 16 residues long.

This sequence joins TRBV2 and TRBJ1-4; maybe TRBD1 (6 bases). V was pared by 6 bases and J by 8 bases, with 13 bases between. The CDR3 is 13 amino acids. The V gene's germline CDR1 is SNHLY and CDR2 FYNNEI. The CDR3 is CASRMGHGEKLFF. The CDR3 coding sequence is TGTGCCAGCAGAATGGGACACGGCGAAAAACTGTTTTTT.

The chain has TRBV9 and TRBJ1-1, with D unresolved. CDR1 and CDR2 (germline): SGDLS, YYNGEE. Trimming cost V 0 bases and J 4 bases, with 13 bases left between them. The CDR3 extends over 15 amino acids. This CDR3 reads CASSVGVRASTEAFF. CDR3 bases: TGTGCCAGCAGCGTAGGGGTGCGGGCGAGCACTGAAGCTTTCTTT.

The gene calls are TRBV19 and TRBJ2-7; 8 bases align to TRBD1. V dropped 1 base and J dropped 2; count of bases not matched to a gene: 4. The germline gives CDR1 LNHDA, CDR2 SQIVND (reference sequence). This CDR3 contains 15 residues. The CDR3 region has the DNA TGTGCCAGTAGTATAGGGGGACAGGAGGCCTACGAGCAGTACTTC. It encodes CASSIGGQEAYEQYF.

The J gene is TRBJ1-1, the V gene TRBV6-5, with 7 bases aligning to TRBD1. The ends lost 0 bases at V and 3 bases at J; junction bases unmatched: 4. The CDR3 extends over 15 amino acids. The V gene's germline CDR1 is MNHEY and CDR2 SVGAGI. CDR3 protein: CASSYSAGGDTEAFF. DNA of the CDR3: TGTGCCAGCAGTTACTCCGCAGGGGGAGACACTGAAGCTTTCTTT.

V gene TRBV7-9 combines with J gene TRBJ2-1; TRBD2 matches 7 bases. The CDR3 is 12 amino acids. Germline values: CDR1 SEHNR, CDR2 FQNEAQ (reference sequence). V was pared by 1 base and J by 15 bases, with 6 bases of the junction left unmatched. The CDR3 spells CASSLGGREVFF. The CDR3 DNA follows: TGTGCCAGCAGCTTAGGTGGGAGGGAGGTGTTCTTC.

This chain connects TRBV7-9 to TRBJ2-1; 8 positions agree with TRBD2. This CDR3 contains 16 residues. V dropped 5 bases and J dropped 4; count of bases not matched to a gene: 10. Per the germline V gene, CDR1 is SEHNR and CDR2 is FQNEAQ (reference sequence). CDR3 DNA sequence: TGTGCCAGCAGCCACCAGCGGGAGCGGAATTACAATGAGCAGTTCTTC. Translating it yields CASSHQRERNYNEQFF.

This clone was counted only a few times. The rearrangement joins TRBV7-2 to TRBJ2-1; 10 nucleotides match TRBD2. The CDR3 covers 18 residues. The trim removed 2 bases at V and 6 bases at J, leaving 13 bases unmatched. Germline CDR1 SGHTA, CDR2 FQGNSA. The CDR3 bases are TGTGCCAGCAGCTTAATGGGGGCTGGTAGCGGGGGGTTCAATGAGCAGTTCTTC. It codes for CASSLMGAGSGGFNEQFF.

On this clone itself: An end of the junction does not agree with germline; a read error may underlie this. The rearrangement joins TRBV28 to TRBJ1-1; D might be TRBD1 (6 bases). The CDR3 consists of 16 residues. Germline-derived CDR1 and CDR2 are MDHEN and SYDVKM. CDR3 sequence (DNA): TGTGCCAGCAGTTTAGGCGTTTGGGGGCAGAATACCCAGTTTGGGTTT. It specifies CASSLGVWGQNTQFGF.

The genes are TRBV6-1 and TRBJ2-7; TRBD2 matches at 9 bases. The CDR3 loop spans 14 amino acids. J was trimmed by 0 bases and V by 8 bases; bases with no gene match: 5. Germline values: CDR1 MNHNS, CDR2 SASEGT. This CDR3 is CASGLAGNSYEQYF. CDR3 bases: TGTGCCAGCGGCCTAGCGGGAAACTCCTACGAGCAGTACTTC.